The T cell receptor beta chain described here comes from a study of cytomegalovirus exposure and HLA in healthy donors (dated by TCRdb to about 2017). The study in broad terms: In an earlier analysis of under 600 of the donors, around 300 Gb of sequence data and 100 million or so unique TCR beta sequences from 150 million to 200 million T cells were reported. The study was designed to test whether signatures of past pathogen exposure could be identified by cataloging public T cell receptors. Typing coverage varied by locus: roughly 620-640 donors for A, B, C, DRB1 and DQB1; roughly 510 for DQA1; approximately 570 for DPA1; approximately 470 for DPB1. HLA typing covered class I and class II loci at four-digit resolution. An earlier analysis of 587 of the donors used high-throughput TCR beta sequencing to judge whether each TCR beta V gene segment behaved as functional or pseudogenic. The later analysis used no new phenotypic data to find candidate immune exposures, relying instead on TCR beta sequences and their occurrence across donors. Besides the first cohort of around 670 subjects, a separate validation cohort made up of 120 different subjects was used. An early release that covered about 600 HLA-typed donors contained about 290 gigabases of sequencing data and tens of millions of unique TCR sequences. In a later analysis, previously published TCR beta repertoires from hundreds of donors were re-analyzed and high-resolution HLA genotyping was added so that TCR occurrence patterns could be studied. To predict cytomegalovirus infection status, the study brought together high-throughput TCR immunosequencing, statistical association of individual TCRs with disease status, and machine learning. A later genetic analysis took genome-wide SNP genotypes for about 55% of the roughly 700 donors and used that subset as a discovery cohort. Every repertoire in the discovery cohort had been generated on one and the same sequencing platform. Among roughly 370 genotyped donors of the cohort, an average of approximately 230,000 unique TCR beta nucleotide sequences were sequenced per donor, about a sixth of them non-productive. Among the approximately 430 genotyped donors, 81% belonged to the genetic ancestry cluster associated with self-reported Caucasian donors. Because of strong linkage in the cohort, roughly five DR-DQ haplotypes were treated as single units for association and clustering. Donor age, sex, ethnicity and CMV serostatus were collected together with the repertoire data. The T cell repertoires of around 730 subjects were profiled by immunosequencing and related to cytomegalovirus serostatus.

CDR1 and CDR2, per the germline V gene (reference sequence), are SEHNR and FQNEAQ. From the cysteine through the phenylalanine, the CDR3 covers 15 amino acids. Here the CDR3 DNA is all that survives: 45 bases in frame from base 1. V was cut back by 1 base and J by 2 bases, leaving a gap of 12 bases between them. The cohort comprised fewer than 750 healthy bone marrow donors. All cohort members were sampled while nominally healthy, although unrecorded immune exposures were likely present. The donor was CMV seropositive and belonged to the group of around 300 seropositive cohort members. A peripheral blood sample was collected from each donor, and TCR beta sequencing was performed on peripheral blood mononuclear cells. The Qiagen DNeasy Blood Extraction Kit was used to extract genomic DNA from the blood cell samples. Note on this clone: There is no known antigen for this receptor. Base qualities are not recorded, but no much larger clone differs from it by a single base.

Receptors were amplified or captured by the immunoSEQ multiplex PCR assay. For the multiplex PCR, a mixture combining 60 forward primers for TCR Vbeta segments and 13 reverse primers for TCR Jbeta segments was used. The CDR3 region of rearranged TCR beta genes was amplified from genomic DNA by a multiplex PCR assay. Amplified TCR beta libraries were sequenced as 87-base-pair reads on the Illumina HiSeq System. The paper's data handling went like this. Across the 600 to 700 repertoires, a later analysis counted approximately 75 million unique TCR beta chains, roughly 11 million of which were shared by at least two donors. Raw reads were error-corrected and collapsed into unique sequences by a nearest-neighbor algorithm in which closely related sequences were merged to remove PCR and sequencing errors. CDR3 sequences were aligned to IMGT reference sequences to assign V, D and J gene segments. For a sequence to be retained, a match of at least six nucleotides was required to both a V gene segment and a J gene segment. Rearrangements were classified as productive when the CDR3 lacked stop codons and remained in frame with V and J, and all other rearrangements were classified as non-productive. CDR3 was defined according to IMGT convention as the region running from the second conserved V-encoded cysteine to the conserved J-encoded phenylalanine. The earlier analysis of 500 to 600 of the donors excluded sequences that lacked an unambiguous match to a single V gene segment. In an earlier analysis of around 590 of the donors, a V segment was called functional when productive rearrangements were above 56.7%, and segregating when the standard deviation between donors exceeded 5%. A statistical classification framework was built to diagnose cytomegalovirus status from the catalog of TCR beta chain sequences. A later analysis assigned V and J genes by comparing TCR nucleotide sequences with IMGT/GENE-DB human TR gene sequences. Using the TCRdist pipeline, a later analysis assigned CDR3 sequences along with most-parsimonious VDJ recombination scenarios. In a later analysis, each TCR beta chain was defined by its CDR3 amino acid sequence together with its V-gene family, and reads lacking a unique V-gene family were excluded. To address suspected cross-contamination and a sequencing artifact, a later analysis removed around 600 highly shared, low-generation-probability nucleotide sequences. In a later analysis, a clonal expansion index for each public chain was calculated from normalized within-repertoire ranks of inferred template counts. In a later analysis, generation probabilities were computed using a VDJ recombination model fitted to out-of-frame rearrangements, and the results were checked against IGoR. In a later analysis, TCR-TCR, TCR-HLA and TCR-CMV co-occurrence was scored with hypergeometric tests, and a repertoire-size bias correction was applied to TCR pairs. False discovery rates were estimated in a later analysis by permuting HLA or CMV assignments 20 times. In a later analysis, co-occurring TCRs were grouped with DBSCAN, and TCRdist sequence similarity was added when clustering was performed within HLA-allele-positive subsets. Repertoires with fewer than 30,000 or more than 120,000 public chains were left out of co-occurrence clustering, as were a few repertoires with anomalous nucleotide sharing. TCRdb obtained this table from immuneACCESS and retained in-frame rearrangements with V and J assigned. These tables miss some clones; where compared with another copy, unresolved V genes account for less than half of the shortfall, and the remainder is unexplained. Clonal size and the V and J genes are those of that table, whereas D and trimming came from the DNA. Present in this sample are 150,000 to 200,000 clones, roughly three quarters of which were seen just once. 6% to 7.5% of the sample is held by the ten biggest clonotypes.

Here is what the overall study found, with its caveats: Linkage disequilibrium might explain the correlated functional status among segregating V segments, but an unknown experimental factor could not be ruled out. When HLA alleles, especially DR and DQ, strongly co-occurred, TCR associations were difficult to assign to individual alleles. The authors suggested that the approach could potentially be generalized to other disease states and immunological phenotypes. A later genetic analysis reported fewer N-insertions in productive TCRs among donors in an Asian-associated ancestry cluster than the approximately 700-donor mean. A later genetic analysis associated a missense DCLRE1C variant with V-gene and J-gene trimming of TCR beta chains, and an independent cohort replicated the association. A cluster of highly shared sequence variants was judged likely to represent a technical artifact of the sequencing pipeline. Because counts were too low, about 15 rarely observed V segments, including chromosome 9 orphons, were left out of the earlier analysis of 587 of the donors. Roughly uniform sequencing depth across donors was assumed in presence/absence analyses, although this assumption may not hold. Several of the top co-occurrence clusters appeared to be linked to parvovirus B19, influenza, CMV and Epstein-Barr virus, according to a later analysis. The classifier was reported to diagnose cytomegalovirus status with high specificity and sensitivity in both the original and validation cohorts. Some IMGT-functional V segments, including TRBV6-2 and TRBV6-3, could not be told apart with the 87-base-pair reads, so those segments were excluded. Across donors, most TCR sequences were observed very rarely, whereas some public TCRs were present in many individuals. In vitro tests confirmed that a few of the cytomegalovirus-associated TCR beta chains recognize cytomegalovirus antigens. The study listed 170 or so TCR beta chains as associated with cytomegalovirus. An earlier analysis of several hundred of the donors showed that most TCR beta V segments appeared in productive rearrangements either about 90% or about 30% of the time, which broadly matched IMGT annotations. In a later analysis, HLA-associated TCR beta chains showed more clonal expansion and lower generation probabilities than non-associated chains that were equally common. A later analysis associated 15,000 to 20,000 TCR beta sequences with specific HLA alleles at a false discovery rate of 0.05. In this cohort, only TCR beta chains were sequenced, and detectable features were limited by the absence of alpha or paired-chain data. The only immune exposure information available for the cohort was CMV serostatus. A further reported finding was that TCR beta sequences accurately predicted the HLA-A and HLA-B alleles for most subjects in the first cohort. In a later analysis, the rate of TCR association differed among HLA loci, with DRB1 alleles having the most associated TCRs and HLA-C alleles having the fewest. A later analysis found that most CMV-associated TCR beta chains appeared HLA-restricted, with HLA associations seemingly driven largely by CMV exposure. Because some donors lacked HLA typing at each locus, the association tests relied only on the typed subset.

The chain links TRBV7-9 with TRBJ2-7; 6 matching bases give a weak D call of TRBD1. The TCR comes from a man aged 35 to 55 in good health and CMV-seropositive. Sequencing was carried out using PBMCs. At the DNA level, the sequence is TGTGCCAGCAGCTTAGAAGGCAGGGGCACCTACGAGCAGTACTTC. Its translation is CASSLEGRGTYEQYF.